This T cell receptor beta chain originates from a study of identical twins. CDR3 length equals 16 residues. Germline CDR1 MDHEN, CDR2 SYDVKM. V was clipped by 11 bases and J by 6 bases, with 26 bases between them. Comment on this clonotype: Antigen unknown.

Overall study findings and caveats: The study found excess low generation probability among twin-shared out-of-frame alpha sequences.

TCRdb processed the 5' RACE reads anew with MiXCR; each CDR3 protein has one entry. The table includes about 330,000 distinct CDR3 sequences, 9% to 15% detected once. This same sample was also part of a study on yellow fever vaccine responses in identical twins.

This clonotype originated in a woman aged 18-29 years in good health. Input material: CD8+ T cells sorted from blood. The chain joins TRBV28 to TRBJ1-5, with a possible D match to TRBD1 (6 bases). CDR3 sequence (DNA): TGTGCCGCCTCGTTCTTAATACAGGGCGTAGGTCAGCCCCAGCATTTT. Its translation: CAASFLIQGVGQPQHF.